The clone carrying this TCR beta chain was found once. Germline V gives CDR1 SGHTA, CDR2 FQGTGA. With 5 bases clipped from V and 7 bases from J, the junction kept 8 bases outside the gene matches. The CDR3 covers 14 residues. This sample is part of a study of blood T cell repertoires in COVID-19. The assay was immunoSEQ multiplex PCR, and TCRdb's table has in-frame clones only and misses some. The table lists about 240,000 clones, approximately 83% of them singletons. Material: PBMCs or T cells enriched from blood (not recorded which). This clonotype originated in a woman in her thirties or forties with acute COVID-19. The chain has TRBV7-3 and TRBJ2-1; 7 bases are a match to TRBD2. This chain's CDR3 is CASSRTREENEQFF. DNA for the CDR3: TGTGCCAGCAGCCGGACTAGAGAGGAGAATGAGCAGTTCTTC.